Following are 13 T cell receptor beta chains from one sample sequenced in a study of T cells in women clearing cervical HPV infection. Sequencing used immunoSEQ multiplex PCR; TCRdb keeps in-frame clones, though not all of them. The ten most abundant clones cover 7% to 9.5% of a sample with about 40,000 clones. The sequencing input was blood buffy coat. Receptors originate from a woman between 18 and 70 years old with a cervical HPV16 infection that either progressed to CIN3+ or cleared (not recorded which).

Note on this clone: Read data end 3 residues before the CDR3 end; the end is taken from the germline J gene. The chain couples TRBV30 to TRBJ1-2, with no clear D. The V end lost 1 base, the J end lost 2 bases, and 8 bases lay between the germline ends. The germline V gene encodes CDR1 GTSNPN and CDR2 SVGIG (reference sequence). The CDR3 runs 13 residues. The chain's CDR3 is CAWSDGSNYGYTF. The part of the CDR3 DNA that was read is TGTGCCTGGAGTGACGGTTCCAACTATGGC.

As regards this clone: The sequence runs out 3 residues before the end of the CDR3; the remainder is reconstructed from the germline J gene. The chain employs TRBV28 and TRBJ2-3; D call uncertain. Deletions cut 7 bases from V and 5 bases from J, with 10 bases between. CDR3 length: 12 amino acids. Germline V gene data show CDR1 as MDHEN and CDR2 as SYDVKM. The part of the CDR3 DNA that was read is TGTGCCAGCACCCTTCCGGGAGATACG. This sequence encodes CASTLPGDT. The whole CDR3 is CASTLPGDTQYF.

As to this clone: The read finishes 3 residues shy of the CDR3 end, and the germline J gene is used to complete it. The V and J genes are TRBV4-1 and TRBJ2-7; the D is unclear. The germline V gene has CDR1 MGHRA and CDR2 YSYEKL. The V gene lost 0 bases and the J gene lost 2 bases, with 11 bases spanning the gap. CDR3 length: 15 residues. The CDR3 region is CASSQDPGLTYEQYF. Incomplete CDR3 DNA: TGCGCCAGCAGCCAAGATCCTGGCTTAACCTACGAG.

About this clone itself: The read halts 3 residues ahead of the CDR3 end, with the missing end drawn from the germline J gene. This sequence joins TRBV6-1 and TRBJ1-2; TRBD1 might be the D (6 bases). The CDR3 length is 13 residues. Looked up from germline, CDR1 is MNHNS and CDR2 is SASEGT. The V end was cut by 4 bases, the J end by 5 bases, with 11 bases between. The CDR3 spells CASSVRQEYGYTF. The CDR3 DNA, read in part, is TGTGCCAGCAGTGTAAGACAGGAGTATGGC.

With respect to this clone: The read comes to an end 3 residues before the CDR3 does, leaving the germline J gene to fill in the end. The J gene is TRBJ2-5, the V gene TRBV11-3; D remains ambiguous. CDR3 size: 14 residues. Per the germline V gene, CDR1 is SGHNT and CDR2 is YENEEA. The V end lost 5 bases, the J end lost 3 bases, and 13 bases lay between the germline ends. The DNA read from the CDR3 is TGTGCCAGCAGCCACGACGGCGGCAAAGAGACC. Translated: CASSHDGGKET. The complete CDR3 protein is CASSHDGGKETQYF.

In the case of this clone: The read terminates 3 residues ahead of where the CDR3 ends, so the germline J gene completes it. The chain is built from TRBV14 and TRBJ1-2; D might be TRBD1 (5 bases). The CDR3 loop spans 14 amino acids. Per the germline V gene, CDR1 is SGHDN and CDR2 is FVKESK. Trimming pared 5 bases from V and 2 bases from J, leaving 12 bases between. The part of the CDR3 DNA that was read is TGTGCCAGCAGCGAGGGGCCGATAAACTATGGC. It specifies CASSEGPINYG. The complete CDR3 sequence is CASSEGPINYGYTF.

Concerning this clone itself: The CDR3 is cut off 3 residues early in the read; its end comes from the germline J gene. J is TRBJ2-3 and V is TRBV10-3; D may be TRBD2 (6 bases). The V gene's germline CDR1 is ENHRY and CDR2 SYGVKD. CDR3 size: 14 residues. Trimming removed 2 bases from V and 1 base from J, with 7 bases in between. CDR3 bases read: TGTGCCATCAGTGAGGCTAGCGGCACAGATACG. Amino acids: CAISEASGTDT. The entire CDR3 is CAISEASGTDTQYF.

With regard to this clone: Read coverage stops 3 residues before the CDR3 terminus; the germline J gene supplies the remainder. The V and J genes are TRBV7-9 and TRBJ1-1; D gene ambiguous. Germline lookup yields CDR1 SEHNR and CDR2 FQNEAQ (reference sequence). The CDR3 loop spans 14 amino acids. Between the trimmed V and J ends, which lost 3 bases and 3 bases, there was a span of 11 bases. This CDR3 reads CASSLYLGDTEAFF. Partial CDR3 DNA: TGTGCCAGCAGCTTGTACCTAGGTGACACTGAA.

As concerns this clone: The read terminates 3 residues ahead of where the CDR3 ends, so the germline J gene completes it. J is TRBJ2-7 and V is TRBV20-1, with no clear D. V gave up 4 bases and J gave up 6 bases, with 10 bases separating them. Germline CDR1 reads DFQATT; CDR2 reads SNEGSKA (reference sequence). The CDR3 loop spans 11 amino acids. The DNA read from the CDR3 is TGCAGTGCTATACTTTCGGGCGAG. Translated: CSAILSGE. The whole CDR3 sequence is CSAILSGEQYF.

Incomplete CDR3 DNA: TGTGCCAGCAGACCACCGGGACAGGGGGCAAATGAA. This gives the protein CASRPPGQGANE. The complete CDR3 sequence is CASRPPGQGANEAFF. V is TRBV7-9 and J is TRBJ1-1; TRBD1 agrees at 12 bases. The read gets to within 3 residues of the CDR3 end, and the germline J gene fills in the rest. The CDR3 runs to 15 residues. Germline lookup yields CDR1 SEHNR and CDR2 FQNEAQ (reference sequence). The trim removed 6 bases at V and 7 bases at J, leaving 9 bases unmatched.

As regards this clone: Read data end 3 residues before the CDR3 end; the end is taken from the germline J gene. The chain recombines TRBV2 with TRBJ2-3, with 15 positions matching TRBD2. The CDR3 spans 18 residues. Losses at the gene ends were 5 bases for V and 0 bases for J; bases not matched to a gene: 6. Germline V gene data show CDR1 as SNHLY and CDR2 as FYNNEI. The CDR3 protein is CASSPGTSGRWSTDTQYF. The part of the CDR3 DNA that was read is TGTGCCAGCAGTCCAGGGACTAGCGGGAGGTGGAGCACAGATACG.

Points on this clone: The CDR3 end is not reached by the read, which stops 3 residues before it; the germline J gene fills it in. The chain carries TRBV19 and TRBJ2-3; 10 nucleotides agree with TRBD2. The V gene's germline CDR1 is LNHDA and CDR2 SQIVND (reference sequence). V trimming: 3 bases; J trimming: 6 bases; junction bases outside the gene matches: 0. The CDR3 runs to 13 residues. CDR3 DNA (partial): TGTGCCAGTAGTATGGGACTAGCGGATACG. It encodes CASSMGLADT. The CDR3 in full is CASSMGLADTQYF.

The CDR3 reads CASSYGQLNTEAFF. The covered CDR3 bases are TGTGCCAGCAGTTACGGACAGCTCAACACTGAA. This rearrangement joins TRBV2 to TRBJ1-1; D may be TRBD1 (6 bases). The CDR3 is cut off 3 residues early in the read; its end comes from the germline J gene. Trimming pared 5 bases from V and 2 bases from J, leaving 12 bases between. Looked up from germline, CDR1 is SNHLY and CDR2 is FYNNEI. The CDR3 contains 14 residues.